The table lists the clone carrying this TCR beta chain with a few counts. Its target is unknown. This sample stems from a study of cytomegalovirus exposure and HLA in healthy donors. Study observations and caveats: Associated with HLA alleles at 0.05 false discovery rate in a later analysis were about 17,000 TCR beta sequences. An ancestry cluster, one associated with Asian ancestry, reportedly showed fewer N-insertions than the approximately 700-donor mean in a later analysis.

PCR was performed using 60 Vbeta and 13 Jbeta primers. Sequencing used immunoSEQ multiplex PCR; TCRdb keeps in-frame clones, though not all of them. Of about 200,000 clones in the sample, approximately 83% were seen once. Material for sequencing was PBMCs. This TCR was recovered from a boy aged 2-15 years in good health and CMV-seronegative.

Written as DNA, the CDR3 is TGTGCCAGCAGCCAAGGAGGCGGGTATAATTCACCCCTCCACTTT. Its translation is CASSQGGGYNSPLHF. The chain joins TRBV14 to TRBJ1-6; D is undetermined. The CDR3 length is 15 residues. V was shortened by 1 base and J by 4 bases, with 8 bases between the two germline ends. From germline, CDR1 is SGHDN and CDR2 FVKESK.